The clone carrying this TCR beta chain appeared a few times. The ends were cut back, 2 bases at V and 7 bases at J, with 15 bases in the middle. Germline CDR1 is ENHRY and CDR2 is SYGVKD. This CDR3 spans 14 amino acids. Sequenced by immunoSEQ multiplex PCR; TCRdb stores in-frame clones only, minus some. The sample lists around 5,600 clones, 8% to 10% occurring once. The entry originates in a study of tumour-infiltrating T cells in Burkitt lymphoma. Study as a whole: Survival, overall and progression-free, tracked with productive clonality.

Sequenced input: tumor tissue. This chain links TRBV10-3 with TRBJ2-7; no definite D call. The TCR comes from a human donor with diffuse large B-cell lymphoma. CDR3 loop: CAISEMGLGMEQYF. The CDR3 DNA sequence: TGTGCCATCAGTGAGATGGGCCTGGGGATGGAGCAGTACTTC.